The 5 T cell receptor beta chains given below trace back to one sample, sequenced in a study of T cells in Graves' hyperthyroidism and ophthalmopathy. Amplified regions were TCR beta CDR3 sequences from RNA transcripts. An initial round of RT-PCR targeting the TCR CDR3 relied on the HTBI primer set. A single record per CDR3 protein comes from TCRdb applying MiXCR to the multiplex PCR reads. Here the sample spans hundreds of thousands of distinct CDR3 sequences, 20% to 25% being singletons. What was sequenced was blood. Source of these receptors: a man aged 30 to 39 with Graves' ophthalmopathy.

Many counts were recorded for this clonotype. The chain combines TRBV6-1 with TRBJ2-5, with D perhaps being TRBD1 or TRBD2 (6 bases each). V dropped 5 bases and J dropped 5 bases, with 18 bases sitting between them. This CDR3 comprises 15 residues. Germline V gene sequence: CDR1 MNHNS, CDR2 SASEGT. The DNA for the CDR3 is TGTGCCAGCAGTTTCAACCCGGAGGGGGAGGAGACCCAGTACTTC. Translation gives CASSFNPEGEETQYF.

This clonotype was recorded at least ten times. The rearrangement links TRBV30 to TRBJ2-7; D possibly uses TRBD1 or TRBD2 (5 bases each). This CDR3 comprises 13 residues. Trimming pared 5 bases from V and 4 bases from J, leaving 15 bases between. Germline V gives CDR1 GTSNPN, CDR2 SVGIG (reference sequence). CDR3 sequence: CAWARAGLYEQYF. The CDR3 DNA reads TGTGCCTGGGCGAGGGCAGGGCTGTACGAGCAGTACTTC.

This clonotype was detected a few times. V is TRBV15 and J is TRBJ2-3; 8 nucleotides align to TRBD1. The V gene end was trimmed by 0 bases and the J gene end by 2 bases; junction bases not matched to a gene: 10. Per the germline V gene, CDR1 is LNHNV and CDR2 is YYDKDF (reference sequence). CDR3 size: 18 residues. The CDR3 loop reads CATSRDRYGQGHTDTQYF. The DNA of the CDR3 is TGTGCCACCAGCAGAGATAGGTATGGACAGGGCCACACAGATACGCAGTATTTT.

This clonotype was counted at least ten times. The CDR3 spells CASSLSGGYGPYNEQFF. For the CDR3, the DNA is TGTGCCAGCAGCTTAAGCGGGGGATATGGGCCCTACAATGAGCAGTTCTTC. The genes are TRBV11-2 and TRBJ2-1; 8 positions match TRBD2. CDR1 and CDR2 from the germline V gene are SGHAT and FQNNGV. The CDR3 loop spans 17 amino acids. The V and J ends lost 2 bases and 2 bases, in that order; junction bases with no gene match: 8.

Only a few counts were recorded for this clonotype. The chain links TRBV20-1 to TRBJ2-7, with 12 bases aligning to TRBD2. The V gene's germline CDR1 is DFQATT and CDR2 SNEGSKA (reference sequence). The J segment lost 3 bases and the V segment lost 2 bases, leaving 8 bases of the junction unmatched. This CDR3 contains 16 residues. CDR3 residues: CSARPPGLAGYYEQYF. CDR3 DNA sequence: TGCAGTGCTAGACCCCCCGGACTAGCGGGGTACTACGAGCAGTACTTC.